The clone carrying this T cell receptor beta chain was seen many times. The time point was: newly diagnosed GD, antithyroid drugs for less than 3 months. Preparation of the TCR library used RNA extracted from PBMCs. This CDR3 spans 14 amino acids. Germline CDR1 is MNHEY and CDR2 is SVGAGI. V trimming: 3 bases; J trimming: 5 bases; junction bases outside the gene matches: 5. Both iRepertoire HTBI primers and Arm-PCR of CDR3 regions were used to build the TCR beta libraries. MiXCR, run by TCRdb on the multiplex PCR reads, gives a single entry per CDR3 protein. In the table there are 420,000 or so distinct CDR3 sequences, roughly 15% of which are singletons. These data are taken from a study of regulatory T cells in long-lasting Graves disease. The sample was also reused in another study, on T cells in Graves' hyperthyroidism and ophthalmopathy. That work adds: Ophthalmopathy stood apart from stable hyperthyroidism in a 13 V-J model.

This rearrangement joins TRBV6-5 to TRBJ2-7, with 9 bases lining up with TRBD1. This specimen was peripheral blood mononuclear cells (PBMCs), taken at new diagnosis, from a patient treated with antithyroid drugs. The source of this sequence is a woman aged 18-35 years with Graves disease. The CDR3 DNA reads TGTGCCAGCAGTTATGGGACAGGGTACCACGAGCAGTACTTC. Encoded protein: CASSYGTGYHEQYF.